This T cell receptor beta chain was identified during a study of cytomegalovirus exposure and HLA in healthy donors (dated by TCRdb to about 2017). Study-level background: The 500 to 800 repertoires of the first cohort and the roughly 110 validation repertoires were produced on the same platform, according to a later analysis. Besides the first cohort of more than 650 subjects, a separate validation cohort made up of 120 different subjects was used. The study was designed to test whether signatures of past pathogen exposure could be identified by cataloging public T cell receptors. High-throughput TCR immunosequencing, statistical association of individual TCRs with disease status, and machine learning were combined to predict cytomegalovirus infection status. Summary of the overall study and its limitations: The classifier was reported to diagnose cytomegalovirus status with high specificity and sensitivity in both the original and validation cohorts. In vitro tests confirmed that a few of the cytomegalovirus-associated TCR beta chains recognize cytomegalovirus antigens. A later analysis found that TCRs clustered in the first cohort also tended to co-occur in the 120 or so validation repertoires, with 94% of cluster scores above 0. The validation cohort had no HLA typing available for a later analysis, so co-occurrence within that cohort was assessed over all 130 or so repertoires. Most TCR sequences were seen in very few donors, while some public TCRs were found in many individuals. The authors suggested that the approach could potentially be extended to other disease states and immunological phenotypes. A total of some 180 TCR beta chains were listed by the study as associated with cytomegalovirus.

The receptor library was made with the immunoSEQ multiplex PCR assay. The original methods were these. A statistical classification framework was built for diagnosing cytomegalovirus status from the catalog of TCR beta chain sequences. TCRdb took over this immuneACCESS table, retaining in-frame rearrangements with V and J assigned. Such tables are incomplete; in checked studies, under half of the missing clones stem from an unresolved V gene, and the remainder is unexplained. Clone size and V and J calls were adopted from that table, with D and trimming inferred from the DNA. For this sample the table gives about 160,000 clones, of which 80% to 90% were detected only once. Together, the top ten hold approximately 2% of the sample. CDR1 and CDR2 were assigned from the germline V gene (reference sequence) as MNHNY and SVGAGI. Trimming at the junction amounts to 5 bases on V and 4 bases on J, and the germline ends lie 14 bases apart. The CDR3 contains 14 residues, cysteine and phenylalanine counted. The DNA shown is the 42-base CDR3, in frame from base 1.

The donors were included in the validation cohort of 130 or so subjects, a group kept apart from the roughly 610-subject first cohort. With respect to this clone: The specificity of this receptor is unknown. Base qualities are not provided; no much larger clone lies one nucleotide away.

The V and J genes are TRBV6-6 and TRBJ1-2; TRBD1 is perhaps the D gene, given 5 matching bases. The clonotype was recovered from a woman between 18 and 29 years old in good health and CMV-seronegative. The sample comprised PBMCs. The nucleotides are TGTGCCAGCAGTCAAAGTGGGGCCGCCTATGGCTACACCTTC. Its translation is CASSQSGAAYGYTF.